One sample yielded the 22 T cell receptor beta chains listed below, sequenced in a study of glioma-infiltrating T cells after dendritic cell vaccination. Profiling relied on immunoSEQ multiplex PCR, and the TCRdb table lists in-frame clones only, not all of them. The sample shows about 50,000 clones, around 89% of them seen only once. Time point noted: after dendritic cell vaccination, including at tumor progression/relapse. The sample here was blood, taken after dendritic cell vaccination. The receptor source for this set is a human donor with glioblastoma.

The count of this clone is one. J is TRBJ2-7 and V is TRBV2, with TRBD2 matching over 13 bases. CDR3 size: 15 residues. The J segment lost 4 bases and the V segment lost 7 bases, leaving 7 bases of the junction unmatched. Per germline, CDR1 SNHLY and CDR2 FYNNEI. As DNA, the CDR3 is TGTGCCAGCACAGGGACTAGCGGGATTGGGTACGAGCAGTACTTC. It specifies CASTGTSGIGYEQYF.

The chain links TRBV5-1 to TRBJ2-1, with 7 nucleotides matching TRBD1. CDR3 length equals 16 residues. The germline V gene encodes CDR1 SGHRS and CDR2 YFSETQ. J lost 3 bases, V lost 4 bases, and 10 bases had no gene match. CDR3 sequence: CASSGSTGQIYNEQFF. The CDR3 DNA is TGCGCCAGCAGCGGCAGCACGGGACAGATCTACAATGAGCAGTTCTTC.

This rearrangement joins TRBV7-9 to TRBJ1-1; a possible D gene is TRBD1 (5 bases). CDR1 SEHNR and CDR2 FQNEAQ come from the germline V gene (reference sequence). Trimming removed 5 bases from V and 4 bases from J, with 8 bases in between. The CDR3 is 12 amino acids. The CDR3 is CASSITGTEAFF. The CDR3 DNA sequence: TGTGCCAGCAGCATAACAGGCACTGAAGCTTTCTTT.

V and J are TRBV5-1 and TRBJ2-1; a possible D gene is TRBD2 (5 bases). V was trimmed by 5 bases and J by 7 bases, leaving 13 bases between them. The CDR3 contains 13 residues. Germline V lookup: CDR1 SGHRS, CDR2 YFSETQ. Here the CDR3 DNA reads TGCGCCAGCAGAAATTTAGGGAGTAATGAGCAGTTCTTC. Translation gives CASRNLGSNEQFF.

This chain joins TRBV11-2 and TRBJ2-2, with a tentative D call TRBD1 (5 bases). V shed 4 bases and J shed 7 bases, with 19 bases lying between them. The CDR3 sequence is 16 residues long. CDR1 SGHAT and CDR2 FQNNGV come from the germline V gene. In DNA, the CDR3 is TGTGCCAGCAGCTCCCCTTATACTGCAGGGATCGGGGAGCTGTTTTTT. As protein: CASSSPYTAGIGELFF.

For this clone: Other DNA sequences in the same sample also yield this CDR3. This chain connects TRBV10-3 to TRBJ1-2; D not certain. CDR1 and CDR2 (germline): ENHRY, SYGVKD. CDR3 size: 15 residues. V was pared by 0 bases and J by 1 base, with 9 bases between. The CDR3 DNA reads TGTGCCATCAGTGAGTCGGCAGGTTATAACTATGGCTACACCTTC. This encodes CAISESAGYNYGYTF.

This clone was counted only a few times. This chain connects TRBV29-1 to TRBJ2-7, with D maybe TRBD1 (6 bases). V lost 5 bases, J lost 2 bases, and 10 bases lay in between. CDR1 and CDR2 from the germline V gene are SQVTM and ANQGSEA. The CDR3 runs to 12 residues. For the CDR3, the DNA is TGCAGCGTTACCACAGGGACCTACGAGCAGTACTTC. Translation gives CSVTTGTYEQYF.

The chain carries TRBV5-1 and TRBJ2-7; 10 bases align to TRBD2. CDR1 is SGHRS, CDR2 YFSETQ, per germline. V lost 0 bases to trimming and J lost 4 bases; unmatched junction nucleotides: 4. The CDR3 length is 15 residues. Written as DNA, the CDR3 is TGCGCCAGCAGCTTGGTGTGGACTAGCGGATACGAGCAGTACTTC. Protein: CASSLVWTSGYEQYF. Looking up the rest from reference TRBV5-1 and TRBJ2-7 gives the full variable domain: KAGVTQTPRYLIKTRGQQVTLSCSPISGHRSVSWYQQTPGQGLQFLFEYFSETQRNKGNFPGRFSGRQFSNSRSEMNVSTLELGDSALYLCASSLVWTSGYEQYFGPGTRLTVT.

The chain carries TRBV11-3 and TRBJ2-7; 9 bases map to TRBD1. The CDR3 extends over 16 amino acids. J gave up 3 bases and V 1 base, and 7 bases lay outside the gene matches. CDR1 and CDR2 (germline): SGHNT, YENEEA. The CDR3 loop reads CASSLVPGTGHYEQYF. DNA for the CDR3: TGTGCCAGCAGCTTAGTTCCCGGGACAGGGCACTACGAGCAGTACTTC. Using reference TRBV11-3 and TRBJ2-7 for the parts outside the CDR3, the full variable domain is EAGVVQSPRYKIIEKKQPVAFWCNPISGHNTLYWYLQNLGQGPELLIRYENEEAVDDSQLPKDRFSAERLKGVDSTLKIQPAELGDSAVYLCASSLVPGTGHYEQYFGPGTRLTVT.

This clone has just one count. V is TRBV6-6 and J is TRBJ2-3; tentatively, D is TRBD1 (5 bases). Per germline, CDR1 MNHNY and CDR2 SVGAGI (reference sequence). V was clipped by 7 bases and J by 1 base, with 18 bases between them. The CDR3 is 16 amino acids. The CDR3 DNA reads as TGTGCCAGCACCTTGAATTTTTTCAGGGGCACAGATACGCAGTATTTT. Translation: CASTLNFFRGTDTQYF.

This clone showed up just once. The gene calls are TRBV2 and TRBJ1-2; TRBD1 is a possible D gene (5 bases). Trimming left V 5 bases short and J 0 bases short, with 7 bases between. Germline lookup yields CDR1 SNHLY and CDR2 FYNNEI. This CDR3 comprises 13 residues. The DNA for the CDR3 is TGTGCCAGCAGTTCAGGGACTAACTATGGCTACACCTTC. Amino acids: CASSSGTNYGYTF. Drawing the rest from reference TRBV2 and TRBJ1-2, the complete variable domain is EPEVTQTPSHQVTQMGQEVILRCVPISNHLYFYWYRQILGQKVEFLVSFYNNEISEKSEIFDDQFSVERPDGSNFTLKIRSTKLEDSAMYFCASSSGTNYGYTFGSGTRLTVV.

The chain employs TRBV28 and TRBJ2-5; 15 nucleotides line up with TRBD2. Germline V gives CDR1 MDHEN, CDR2 SYDVKM. The CDR3 extends over 17 amino acids. Losses at the gene ends were 6 bases for V and 6 bases for J; bases not matched to a gene: 11. CDR3 coding DNA: TGTGCCAGCAGGAACACGGGGGGACTAGCGGGAGGAAAGACCCAGTACTTC. Translation: CASRNTGGLAGGKTQYF.

CDR3 sequence reads: CASSSTGGRADTQYF. The CDR3 DNA sequence: TGCGCCAGCAGCTCAACAGGGGGTCGCGCAGATACGCAGTATTTT. V gene TRBV5-1 combines with J gene TRBJ2-3; 8 nucleotides line up with TRBD1. The germline gives CDR1 SGHRS, CDR2 YFSETQ. V gave up 3 bases and J gave up 4 bases; unmatched junction bases: 7. This CDR3 is 15 amino acids long.

The chain links TRBV5-1 to TRBJ2-7, with TRBD1 matching over 8 bases. CDR1 and CDR2 from the germline V gene are SGHRS and YFSETQ. After removal of 4 bases from V and 5 bases from J, the junction contained 11 bases not matched to a gene. The CDR3 totals 15 residues. DNA for the CDR3: TGCGCCAGCAGCCGAGGGACAGGCGTTAAAGACGAGCAGTACTTC. Its translation: CASSRGTGVKDEQYF. Full variable domain (remainder filled in from reference TRBV5-1 and TRBJ2-7): KAGVTQTPRYLIKTRGQQVTLSCSPISGHRSVSWYQQTPGQGLQFLFEYFSETQRNKGNFPGRFSGRQFSNSRSEMNVSTLELGDSALYLCASSRGTGVKDEQYFGPGTRLTVT.

J is TRBJ1-1 and V is TRBV19; no reliable D call. The CDR3 spans 15 residues. CDR1 LNHDA and CDR2 SQIVND come from the germline V gene (reference sequence). The ends were cut back, 1 base at V and 1 base at J, with 10 bases in the middle. CDR3 coding DNA: TGTGCCAGTAGTATAGCTAACAGTCCGAACACTGAAGCTTTCTTT. This codes for CASSIANSPNTEAFF. Filled out from reference TRBV19 and TRBJ1-1, the complete variable domain reads DGGITQSPKYLFRKEGQNVTLSCEQNLNHDAMYWYRQDPGQGLRLIYYSQIVNDFQKGDIAEGYSVSREKKESFPLTVTSAQKNPTAFYLCASSIANSPNTEAFFGQGTRLTVV.

The J gene is TRBJ1-5, the V gene TRBV5-8, with a weak D call TRBD1 (5 bases). Trimming took off 3 bases at V and 0 bases at J, with 22 bases between the two ends. This CDR3 has 19 amino acids. The germline gives CDR1 SGHTS, CDR2 YDEGEE. The CDR3 coding sequence is TGTGCCAGCAGCTCCGCCACTACTACAGGTTTCTATAGCAATCAGCCCCAGCATTTT. Translation: CASSSATTTGFYSNQPQHF.

The chain employs TRBV2 and TRBJ2-2; 8 bases line up with TRBD1. In germline, CDR1 is SNHLY, CDR2 FYNNEI. CDR3 length equals 15 residues. J lost 6 bases, V lost 6 bases, and 9 bases had no gene match. The CDR3 DNA reads as TGTGCCAGCAGGCAGACAGGGGAATCGGCCGGGGAGCTGTTTTTT. It specifies CASRQTGESAGELFF. The variable domain in full, completed from reference TRBV2 and TRBJ2-2, reads EPEVTQTPSHQVTQMGQEVILRCVPISNHLYFYWYRQILGQKVEFLVSFYNNEISEKSEIFDDQFSVERPDGSNFTLKIRSTKLEDSAMYFCASRQTGESAGELFFGEGSRLTVL.

The CDR3 DNA reads TGCGCCAGCAGCCAACTTCCCTCCGGGACTAGCGGATATACTAGCACAGATACGCAGTATTTT. As protein: CASSQLPSGTSGYTSTDTQYF. The V and J genes are TRBV4-1 and TRBJ2-3; TRBD2 matches at 11 bases. This CDR3 region has 21 residues. Trimming cost V 2 bases and J 0 bases; bases outside gene matches: 16. Germline CDR1 MGHRA, CDR2 YSYEKL.

The rearrangement links TRBV5-1 to TRBJ1-2, with D unclear. The CDR3 length is 14 residues. Germline CDR1 SGHRS, CDR2 YFSETQ. Trimming removed 0 bases from V and 5 bases from J, with 11 bases in between. The CDR3 sequence is CASSLDSPKYGYTF. The CDR3 DNA follows: TGCGCCAGCAGCTTGGATAGTCCGAAATATGGCTACACCTTC.

This chain connects TRBV28 to TRBJ1-5; 9 bases align to TRBD1. This CDR3 has 15 amino acids. Trimming at V came to 4 bases and at J to 4 bases, leaving 5 bases not matched to a gene. The germline V gene encodes CDR1 MDHEN and CDR2 SYDVKM. This CDR3 is CASSSLQGANQPQHF. CDR3 in DNA: TGTGCCAGCAGTTCGTTACAGGGGGCTAATCAGCCCCAGCATTTT.

The count of this clone is one. One junction end does not reproduce the germline sequence, and a read error may be involved. The chain recombines TRBV7-7 with TRBJ2-1, with 8 bases lining up with TRBD2. The CDR3 contains 13 residues. The germline gives CDR1 SSHAT, CDR2 FNYEAQ (reference sequence). CDR3 protein: CASSLIAGWEQFF. CDR3 DNA: TGTGCTAGCAGCTTAATAGCGGGGTGGGAGCAGTTCTTC.

This rearrangement joins TRBV7-4 to TRBJ2-5; 10 positions agree with TRBD1. The tail of the sequence fits TRBJ2-7 better, so the J call may be wrong. CDR1 is SGHVT and CDR2 is SQSDAQ in the germline V gene. The CDR3 sequence is 15 residues long. The CDR3 reads CASSIGQGVSYEQYF. DNA for the CDR3: TGTGCCAGCAGCATCGGACAGGGGGTGTCCTACGAGCAGTACTTC.